The T cell receptor (beta chain) described here comes from a study of breast tumors, draining lymph nodes, adjacent tissues. Points from the study as a whole: Tumor and nontumor repertoires were significantly more similar in luminal-like than in basal-like breast cancer. Most tumor T cells seemingly derive from lymph node, then expand in tumor.

This clonotype was counted ten times or more. Its antigen is unknown. One entry per CDR3 protein results from TCRdb running MiXCR on the multiplex PCR reads. The table has approximately 170,000 distinct CDR3 sequences, 30% to 35% seen once; the top ten hold 4% to 5.5%. The lymph nodes were axillary draining lymph nodes from breast cancer patients. This CDR3 has 15 residues. V was clipped by 4 bases and J by 2 bases, with 12 bases between them. Per the germline V gene, CDR1 is SNHLY and CDR2 is FYNNEI. The chain uses TRBV2 and TRBJ1-3; D is possibly TRBD1 (6 bases). Sequenced material: axillary lymph node tissue. This receptor was taken from a female donor with breast cancer. Some clones in this sample may be carry-over from other donors' samples. The CDR3 DNA reads as TGTGCCAGCAGTGGCAGGGGACTCACTGGAAACACCATATATTTT. It translates to CASSGRGLTGNTIYF.